Each of the 29 T cell receptor beta chains below was sequenced from the same sample in a study of cytomegalovirus exposure and HLA in healthy donors. The PCR ran on 60 Vbeta and 13 Jbeta primers. The data were produced by immunoSEQ multiplex PCR, yet TCRdb's version contains in-frame clones alone and is incomplete. The sample shows around 54,000 clones, more than 65% of them seen only once. Sequenced sample: PBMCs. These receptor sequences come from a woman in her late teens or twenties in good health and CMV-seronegative.

The rearrangement links TRBV9 to TRBJ2-1, with 10 bases that match TRBD2. The germline CDR1 and CDR2 sequences are SGDLS and YYNGEE. The V gene end was trimmed by 6 bases and the J gene end by 6 bases; junction bases not matched to a gene: 12. This CDR3 contains 16 residues. DNA for the CDR3: TGTGCCAGCACCCCGGACTCCGGGACTAGCGTCAATGAGCAGTTCTTC. The encoded protein is CASTPDSGTSVNEQFF. Together with reference TRBV9 and TRBJ2-1, the CDR3 gives the full variable domain: DSGVTQTPKHLITATGQRVTLRCSPRSGDLSVYWYQQSLDQGLQFLIQYYNGEERAKGNILERFSAQQFPDLHSELNLSSLELGDSALYFCASTPDSGTSVNEQFFGPGTRLTVL.

This clone was recorded only once. This chain uses TRBV9 with TRBJ2-2; possibly TRBD1 for D (6 bases). Trimming took 0 bases from V and 0 from J, leaving 18 bases between them. CDR1 is SGDLS and CDR2 is YYNGEE in the germline V gene. The CDR3 totals 19 residues. This chain's CDR3 is CASSVASGSGVPNTGELFF. The CDR3 DNA is TGTGCCAGCAGCGTAGCTTCGGGATCAGGGGTACCGAACACCGGGGAGCTGTTTTTT.

This clone came up once. The genes are TRBV28 and TRBJ2-2, with 10 positions matching TRBD1. The junction had 5 bases not matched to a gene; V was cut back by 5 bases and J by 5 bases. The length of the CDR3 is 15 residues. Germline V gene lookup returns CDR1 MDHEN and CDR2 SYDVKM. The CDR3 DNA follows: TGTGCCAGCAGTCAGGGACAGGGGAGGACCGGGGAGCTGTTTTTT. It yields the protein CASSQGQGRTGELFF.

V gene TRBV20-1 combines with J gene TRBJ2-1; D remains unclear. The germline CDR1 and CDR2 sequences are DFQATT and SNEGSKA (reference sequence). The CDR3 totals 11 residues. Trimming left V 6 bases short and J 0 bases short, with 3 bases between. The CDR3 DNA reads as TGCAGTGCCGTCTCCTACAATGAGCAGTTCTTC. Translating it yields CSAVSYNEQFF.

The V and J genes are TRBV27 and TRBJ1-2, with 8 bases aligning to TRBD1. CDR3 length: 14 amino acids. Germline CDR1 and CDR2: MNHEY and SMNVEV (reference sequence). V lost 3 bases and J lost 6; bases outside the gene matches: 6. CDR3 amino acids: CASSFLDRVDGYTF. The CDR3 DNA reads as TGTGCCAGCAGTTTTTTGGACAGGGTGGATGGCTACACCTTC.

V gene TRBV19 combines with J gene TRBJ2-7; 8 bases fit TRBD1. The CDR3 runs 14 residues. Germline V gene data show CDR1 as LNHDA and CDR2 as SQIVND (reference sequence). The J segment lost 6 bases and the V segment lost 1 base, leaving 5 bases of the junction unmatched. The CDR3 sequence is CASSIASGGFEQYF. The CDR3 coding sequence is TGTGCCAGTAGTATAGCTTCAGGGGGCTTCGAGCAGTACTTC.

This clone appeared once. The chain employs TRBV18 and TRBJ2-7; D gene ambiguous. The germline V gene encodes CDR1 KGHSH and CDR2 LQKENI. Trimming took off 2 bases at V and 0 bases at J, with 14 bases between the two ends. CDR3 length: 16 residues. The CDR3 here is CASSPLPRTPSYEQYF. Written as DNA, the CDR3 is TGTGCCAGCTCACCATTGCCTAGAACCCCCTCCTACGAGCAGTACTTC.

V is TRBV5-6 and J is TRBJ1-1; D call uncertain. V lost 0 bases and J 7 bases, leaving 4 bases between the germline ends. Germline-derived CDR1 and CDR2 are SGHDT and YYEEEE. This CDR3 spans 11 amino acids. The CDR3 DNA reads TGTGCCAGCAGCTTGGGCGTTGAAGCTTTCTTT. Amino acids: CASSLGVEAFF.

The chain uses TRBV6-4 and TRBJ2-2; D gene unclear. CDR1 is MRHNA, CDR2 SNTAGT, per germline. The CDR3 consists of 14 residues. The V and J ends lost 0 bases and 3 bases respectively, with 5 bases between them. The CDR3: CASSDSQDTGELFF. The CDR3, as DNA: TGTGCCAGCAGTGACTCCCAGGACACCGGGGAGCTGTTTTTT.

The V and J genes are TRBV10-1 and TRBJ2-1; the match to TRBD2 covers 10 bases. Trimming cost V 0 bases and J 6 bases; bases outside gene matches: 8. Germline V lookup: CDR1 WNHNN, CDR2 SYGVQD (reference sequence). The CDR3 covers 17 residues. CDR3 amino acids: CASSESRGLAGVNEQFF. In DNA form, the CDR3 reads TGCGCCAGCAGTGAGTCTAGAGGGCTAGCGGGAGTCAATGAGCAGTTCTTC.

V gene TRBV7-9 combines with J gene TRBJ2-7, with a tentative D call TRBD1 (6 bases). V shed 4 bases and J shed 2 bases, with 15 bases lying between them. The CDR3 sequence is 15 residues long. Germline CDR1 is SEHNR and CDR2 is FQNEAQ (reference sequence). The CDR3 bases are TGTGCCAGCAGCTGGCCGGAACAGGGAACCTACGAGCAGTACTTC. It translates to CASSWPEQGTYEQYF.

The V and J genes are TRBV27 and TRBJ2-5, with TRBD1 matching over 9 bases. TRBJ2-7 explains the end of the DNA better; the J call may be wrong. The CDR3 has 14 residues. In germline, CDR1 is MNHEY, CDR2 SMNVEV (reference sequence). CDR3 amino acids: CASTLRTGDHEQYF. CDR3 DNA sequence: TGTGCCAGCACCCTTAGGACAGGGGACCACGAGCAGTACTTC.

V and J are TRBV7-2 and TRBJ1-1; TRBD1 matches 8 bases. Germline CDR1 and CDR2: SGHTA and FQGNSA. Unmatched junction bases numbered 5, after V lost 1 base and J lost 7 bases. The CDR3 loop spans 14 amino acids. The CDR3 here is CASSLGAGGFEAFF. DNA for the CDR3: TGTGCCAGCAGCTTAGGGGCAGGGGGCTTTGAAGCTTTCTTT.

This clone was found a few times. The chain employs TRBV4-1 and TRBJ1-5; the D gene is possibly TRBD1 (6 bases). Per germline, CDR1 MGHRA and CDR2 YSYEKL. The V and J ends lost 1 base and 3 bases respectively, with 16 bases between them. The CDR3 consists of 17 residues. Here the CDR3 DNA reads TGCGCCAGCAGCCAAGTTTGGGGAGGGGGGCCCAATCAGCCCCAGCATTTT. This sequence encodes CASSQVWGGGPNQPQHF.

The rearrangement joins TRBV7-9 to TRBJ1-5, with 7 bases that match TRBD1. The germline V gene encodes CDR1 SEHNR and CDR2 FQNEAQ (reference sequence). Losses at the gene ends were 8 bases for V and 11 bases for J; bases not matched to a gene: 6. The CDR3 consists of 11 residues. The CDR3 here is CASGGDSAQHF. The CDR3 DNA is TGTGCCAGCGGCGGGGACAGCGCCCAGCATTTT.

The chain is built from TRBV30 and TRBJ1-3; possible D gene TRBD1, 5 bases. This CDR3 is built from 19 residues. Germline loops: CDR1 GTSNPN, CDR2 SVGIG (reference sequence). V was cut by 4 bases and J by 0 bases, with 25 bases left in between. CDR3 residues: CAWKRRGRANSNSGNTIYF. The CDR3 DNA follows: TGTGCCTGGAAAAGGAGGGGCCGCGCTAATAGCAACTCTGGAAACACCATATATTTT. The complete variable domain, with remaining parts taken from reference TRBV30 and TRBJ1-3, reads SQTIHQWPATLVQPVGSPLSLECTVEGTSNPNLYWYRQAAGRGLQLLFYSVGIGQISSEVPQNLSASRPQDRQFILSSKKLLLSDSGFYLCAWKRRGRANSNSGNTIYFGEGSWLTVV.

This chain connects TRBV7-3 to TRBJ2-1; 7 positions match TRBD2. Germline trimming cut 3 bases from V and 0 bases from J; bases unmatched to any gene: 11. This CDR3 is built from 18 residues. Germline CDR1 reads SGHTA; CDR2 reads FQGTGA. The CDR3 loop reads CASSLTSLATSSYNEQFF. CDR3 DNA sequence: TGTGCCAGCAGCTTGACATCACTAGCGACAAGCTCCTACAATGAGCAGTTCTTC. Full variable domain (remainder filled in from reference TRBV7-3 and TRBJ2-1): GAGVSQTPSNKVTEKGKYVELRCDPISGHTALYWYRQSLGQGPEFLIYFQGTGAADDSGLPNDRFFAVRPEGSVSTLKIQRTERGDSAVYLCASSLTSLATSSYNEQFFGPGTRLTVL.

This chain connects TRBV19 to TRBJ2-7; D is perhaps TRBD2 (5 bases). Germline V gene lookup returns CDR1 LNHDA and CDR2 SQIVND (reference sequence). CDR3 length: 16 amino acids. V gave up 4 bases and J gave up 6 bases, with 22 bases separating them. The CDR3, as DNA: TGTGCCAGTAGTAAGGAAGCGGAGAGGAGGTCCAGCGAGCAGTACTTC. It translates to CASSKEAERRSSEQYF. Looking up the rest from reference TRBV19 and TRBJ2-7 gives the full variable domain: DGGITQSPKYLFRKEGQNVTLSCEQNLNHDAMYWYRQDPGQGLRLIYYSQIVNDFQKGDIAEGYSVSREKKESFPLTVTSAQKNPTAFYLCASSKEAERRSSEQYFGPGTRLTVT.

The rearrangement links TRBV5-6 to TRBJ2-3; TRBD1 agrees at 9 bases. With V trimmed by 4 bases and J by 13 bases, 4 bases remained unmatched. The CDR3 length is 11 residues. From germline, CDR1 is SGHDT and CDR2 YYEEEE. The CDR3 nucleotides are TGTGCCAGCAGCCTCCGGGACAGGGAGTATTTT. Translation gives CASSLRDREYF.

The V and J genes are TRBV6-1 and TRBJ1-5; 9 bases are a match to TRBD1. The germline CDR1 and CDR2 sequences are MNHNS and SASEGT. V lost 2 bases and J lost 7; bases outside the gene matches: 9. The CDR3 extends over 16 amino acids. The CDR3 DNA sequence: TGTGCCAGCAGTGAACTTACAGGGGGCGGTGGGCAGCCCCAGCATTTT. Translated, it gives CASSELTGGGGQPQHF.

This clone was counted once. The genes are TRBV28 and TRBJ2-7; D is possibly TRBD1 (6 bases). Trimming took off 2 bases at V and 6 bases at J, with 20 bases between the two ends. The germline V gene encodes CDR1 MDHEN and CDR2 SYDVKM. The CDR3 runs 16 residues. The CDR3 spells CASSLAAGAGVAEQYF. Here the CDR3 DNA reads TGTGCCAGCAGTTTAGCCGCTGGGGCAGGGGTGGCCGAGCAGTACTTC.

Turning to this clone: The junction differs from germline at one of its ends, possibly a read error. The rearrangement links TRBV18 to TRBJ2-4, with D perhaps TRBD2 (6 bases). The CDR3 has 16 residues. The V gene's germline CDR1 is KGHSH and CDR2 LQKENI. The CDR3 sequence is CASSPPLALAKNSQYF. CDR3 nucleotide sequence: TGTGCCAGCTCACCACCACTAGCCCTAGCCAAAAACAGTCAGTACTTC.

This chain connects TRBV28 to TRBJ2-5; TRBD2 might be the D (5 bases). V was clipped by 3 bases and J by 5 bases, with 10 bases between them. The germline V gene has CDR1 MDHEN and CDR2 SYDVKM. The CDR3 loop spans 13 amino acids. The CDR3 loop is CASSLGREETQYF. CDR3 sequence (DNA): TGTGCCAGCAGTTTGGGAAGGGAGGAGACCCAGTACTTC.

The rearrangement links TRBV7-2 to TRBJ2-3; TRBD2 matches 7 bases. This CDR3 comprises 19 residues. The V gene's germline CDR1 is SGHTA and CDR2 FQGNSA. Trimming at V came to 5 bases and at J to 5 bases, leaving 22 bases not matched to a gene. CDR3 sequence: CASSRPMTQLALGEDTQYF. DNA for the CDR3: TGTGCCAGCAGCCGACCCATGACCCAACTAGCGCTGGGGGAAGATACGCAGTATTTT.

This sequence joins TRBV10-1 and TRBJ1-4; D possibly corresponds to TRBD1 (6 bases). Germline CDR1 WNHNN, CDR2 SYGVQD (reference sequence). V lost 5 bases to trimming and J lost 8 bases, with 15 bases between them. The CDR3 is 14 residues long. CDR3 in DNA: TGCGCCAGCAGTCCGGGACAAGAAGGGGAAAAACTGTTTTTT. This translates into CASSPGQEGEKLFF.

The rearrangement links TRBV5-4 to TRBJ2-7; D might be TRBD2 (5 bases). The CDR3 runs 12 residues. Germline V gene sequence: CDR1 SGHNT, CDR2 YYREEE (reference sequence). Trimming left V 4 bases short and J 4 bases short, with 9 bases between. This chain's CDR3 is CASSPDFYEQYF. The CDR3 DNA reads as TGTGCCAGCAGCCCGGACTTTTACGAGCAGTACTTC.

This clone has a handful of counts. The chain is built from TRBV25-1 and TRBJ2-1; TRBD2 matches at 11 bases. The CDR3 loop spans 15 amino acids. From germline, CDR1 is MGHDK and CDR2 SYGVNS. J was trimmed by 8 bases and V by 6 bases; bases with no gene match: 9. This CDR3 reads CASRKLAGAGDEQFF. The CDR3 nucleotides read TGTGCCAGCAGAAAACTAGCGGGAGCAGGGGATGAGCAGTTCTTC.

The rearrangement links TRBV27 to TRBJ1-1, with D tentatively TRBD1 (5 bases). This CDR3 has 13 residues. The V end was cut by 3 bases, the J end by 1 base, with 6 bases between. Germline CDR1 reads MNHEY; CDR2 reads SMNVEV (reference sequence). CDR3 sequence reads: CASSLTANTEAFF. CDR3 nucleotide sequence: TGTGCCAGCAGTTTGACAGCGAACACTGAAGCTTTCTTT.

Comment on this clone: The same CDR3 arises from other DNA sequences in this sample as well. This chain joins TRBV18 and TRBJ1-2; 7 bases are a match to TRBD1. V gave up 4 bases and J gave up 4 bases; unmatched junction bases: 3. Germline CDR1 KGHSH, CDR2 LQKENI. This CDR3 is 13 amino acids long. CDR3 residues: CASSQDRAYGYTF. CDR3 sequence (DNA): TGTGCCAGCTCACAAGACAGGGCCTATGGCTACACCTTC.